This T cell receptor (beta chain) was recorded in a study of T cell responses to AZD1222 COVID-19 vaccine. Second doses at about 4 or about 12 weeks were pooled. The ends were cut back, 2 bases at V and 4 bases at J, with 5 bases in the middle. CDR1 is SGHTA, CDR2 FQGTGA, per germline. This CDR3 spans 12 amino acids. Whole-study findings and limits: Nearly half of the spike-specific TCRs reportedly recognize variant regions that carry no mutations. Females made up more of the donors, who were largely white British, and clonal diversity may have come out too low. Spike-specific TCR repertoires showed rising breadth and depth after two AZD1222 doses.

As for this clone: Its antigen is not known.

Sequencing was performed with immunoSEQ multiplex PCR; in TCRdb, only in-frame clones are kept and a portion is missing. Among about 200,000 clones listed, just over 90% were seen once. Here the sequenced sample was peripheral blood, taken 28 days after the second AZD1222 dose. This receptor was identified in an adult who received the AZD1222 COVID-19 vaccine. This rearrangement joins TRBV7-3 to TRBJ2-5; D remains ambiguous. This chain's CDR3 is CASSLLGETQYF. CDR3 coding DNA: TGTGCCAGCAGCTTACTAGGAGAGACCCAGTACTTC.